Given below is one T cell receptor beta chain in context. The antigen is undetermined. TCRdb passed the RT-PCR reads through MiXCR, listing each CDR3 protein once. Altogether fewer than 700,000 distinct CDR3 sequences are present, 10% to 15% being singletons, with the ten largest covering about 12%. This entry comes from a study of response to subunit inactivated influenza vaccine. Findings of the study overall: Each seasonal influenza vaccination, the authors suggested, recruits few new T cells.

The TCR originated in a man in his fifties or sixties who received an inactivated influenza vaccine. The material was PBMCs from blood, obtained around seven weeks after vaccination.

CDR3 sequence reads: CAITQPGLYEQYF. The CDR3 nucleotides are TGTGCCATCACCCAACCGGGACTCTACGAGCAGTACTTC. This chain connects TRBV10-3 to TRBJ2-7, with TRBD2 as a possible D gene (6 bases). CDR1 and CDR2 (germline): ENHRY, SYGVKD. Trimming cost V 7 bases and J 3 bases, with 13 bases left between them. The CDR3 sequence is 13 residues long.